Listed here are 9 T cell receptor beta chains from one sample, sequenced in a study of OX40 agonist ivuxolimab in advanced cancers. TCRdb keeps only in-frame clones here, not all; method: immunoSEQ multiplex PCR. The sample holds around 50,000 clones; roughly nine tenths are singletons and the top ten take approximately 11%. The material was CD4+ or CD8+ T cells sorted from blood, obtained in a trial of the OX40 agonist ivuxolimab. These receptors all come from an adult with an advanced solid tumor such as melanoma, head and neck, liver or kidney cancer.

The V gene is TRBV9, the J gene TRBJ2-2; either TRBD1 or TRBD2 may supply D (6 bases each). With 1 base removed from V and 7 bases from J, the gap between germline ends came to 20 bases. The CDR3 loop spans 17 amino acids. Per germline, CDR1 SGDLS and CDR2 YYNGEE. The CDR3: CASSVNLGLEGVGELFF. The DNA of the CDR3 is TGTGCCAGCAGCGTAAATCTTGGGCTGGAGGGGGTCGGGGAGCTGTTTTTT.

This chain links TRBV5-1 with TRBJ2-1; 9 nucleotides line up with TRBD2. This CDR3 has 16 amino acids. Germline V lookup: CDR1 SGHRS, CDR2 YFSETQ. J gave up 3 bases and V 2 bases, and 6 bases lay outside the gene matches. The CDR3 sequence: CASSLGAGGLYNEQFF. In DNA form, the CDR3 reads TGCGCCAGCAGCTTAGGAGCGGGAGGACTCTACAATGAGCAGTTCTTC.

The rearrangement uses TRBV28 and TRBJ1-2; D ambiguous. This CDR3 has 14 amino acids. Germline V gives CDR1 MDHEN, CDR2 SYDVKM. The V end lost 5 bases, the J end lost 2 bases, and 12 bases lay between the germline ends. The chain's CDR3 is CASSLDGRNYGYTF. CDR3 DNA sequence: TGTGCCAGCAGTCTTGACGGACGGAACTATGGCTACACCTTC.

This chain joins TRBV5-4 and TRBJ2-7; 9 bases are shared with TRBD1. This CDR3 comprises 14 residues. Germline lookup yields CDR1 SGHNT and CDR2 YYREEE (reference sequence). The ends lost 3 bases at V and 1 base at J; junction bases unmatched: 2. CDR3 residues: CASSSDRGSYEQYF. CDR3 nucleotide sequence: TGTGCCAGCAGCTCCGACAGGGGGTCCTACGAGCAGTACTTC.

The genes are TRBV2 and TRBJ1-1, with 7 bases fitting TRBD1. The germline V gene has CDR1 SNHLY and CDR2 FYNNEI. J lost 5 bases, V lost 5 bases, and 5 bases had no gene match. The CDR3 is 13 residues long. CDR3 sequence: CASSRQGGTEAFF. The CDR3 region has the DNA TGTGCCAGCAGTCGACAGGGAGGGACTGAAGCTTTCTTT.

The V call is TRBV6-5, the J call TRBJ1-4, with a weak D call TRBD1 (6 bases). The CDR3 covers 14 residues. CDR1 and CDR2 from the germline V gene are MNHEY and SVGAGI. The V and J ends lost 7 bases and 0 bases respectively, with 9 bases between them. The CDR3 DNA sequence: TGTGCCAGCAAACAGGGCTCAACTAATGAAAAACTGTTTTTT. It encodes CASKQGSTNEKLFF.

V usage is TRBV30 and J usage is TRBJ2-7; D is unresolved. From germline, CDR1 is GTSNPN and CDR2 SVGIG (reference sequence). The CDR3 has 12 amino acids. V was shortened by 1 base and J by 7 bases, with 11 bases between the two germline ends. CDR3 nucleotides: TGTGCCTGGAGTGGGGGTCCTTATGAGCAGTACTTC. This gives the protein CAWSGGPYEQYF.

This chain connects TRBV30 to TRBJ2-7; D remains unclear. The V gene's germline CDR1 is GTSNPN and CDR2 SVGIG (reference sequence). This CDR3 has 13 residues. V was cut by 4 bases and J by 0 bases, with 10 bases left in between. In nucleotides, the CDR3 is TGTGCCTGGAACAGTTTTCTCTCCTACGAGCAGTACTTC. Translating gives CAWNSFLSYEQYF.

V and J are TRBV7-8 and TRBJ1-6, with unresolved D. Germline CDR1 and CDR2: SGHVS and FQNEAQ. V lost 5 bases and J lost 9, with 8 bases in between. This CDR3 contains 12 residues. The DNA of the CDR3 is TGTGCCAGCAGCCGCCTGGTTTCACCCCTCCACTTT. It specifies CASSRLVSPLHF.